The source of this T cell receptor beta chain is a study of T cells after yellow fever vaccination. Study-level background: Preparation of the low-cell-number fractions used SMART-Seq v4 Ultra Low Input. Findings of the study overall: In FACS-sorted repertoires, abundant clonotypes from the bulk population could appear as contaminants. Clones that expanded after primary vaccination mostly reappeared after the booster (roughly 96% CD4, roughly 90% CD8). A faster peak, day 5 versus 15, was reached by the weaker secondary response.

This clonotype appeared many times. Antigen: not known. One entry per CDR3 protein, called by TCRdb with MiXCR from the 5' RACE reads. The sample has 150,000 to 200,000 distinct CDR3 sequences, 8% to 13% seen once. Looked up from germline, CDR1 is MGHRA and CDR2 is YSYEKL. The ends lost 0 bases at V and 0 bases at J; junction bases unmatched: 8. There are 19 residues in the CDR3. This TCR was recovered from a man younger than 35 who received the YFV17D yellow fever vaccine. The V gene is TRBV4-1, the J gene TRBJ2-5; 12 bases map to TRBD2. Specimen: CD8+ T cells sorted from PBMCs, collected 15 days after the yellow fever booster vaccination. This CDR3 reads CASSQDKRTSGAYQETQYF. The CDR3 nucleotides read TGCGCCAGCAGCCAAGATAAGAGGACTAGCGGGGCGTACCAAGAGACCCAGTACTTC.